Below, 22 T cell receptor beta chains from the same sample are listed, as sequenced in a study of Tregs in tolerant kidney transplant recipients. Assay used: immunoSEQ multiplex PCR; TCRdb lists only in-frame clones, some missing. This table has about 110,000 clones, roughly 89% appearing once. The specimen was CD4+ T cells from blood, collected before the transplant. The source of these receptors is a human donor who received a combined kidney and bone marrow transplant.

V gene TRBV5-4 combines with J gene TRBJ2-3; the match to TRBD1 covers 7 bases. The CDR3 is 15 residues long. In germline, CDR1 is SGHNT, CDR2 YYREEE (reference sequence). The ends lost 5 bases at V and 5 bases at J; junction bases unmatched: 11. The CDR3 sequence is CASSFPQGPGDTQYF. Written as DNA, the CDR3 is TGTGCCAGCAGTTTCCCACAGGGGCCGGGAGATACGCAGTATTTT.

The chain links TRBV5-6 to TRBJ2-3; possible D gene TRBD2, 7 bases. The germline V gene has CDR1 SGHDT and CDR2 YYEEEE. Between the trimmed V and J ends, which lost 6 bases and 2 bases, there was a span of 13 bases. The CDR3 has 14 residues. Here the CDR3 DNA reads TGTGCCAGCACCGGGGGGCCGAACACAGATACGCAGTATTTT. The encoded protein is CASTGGPNTDTQYF. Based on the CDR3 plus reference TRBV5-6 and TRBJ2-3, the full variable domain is DAGVTQSPTHLIKTRGQQVTLRCSPKSGHDTVSWYQQALGQGPQFIFQYYEEEERQRGNFPDRFSGHQFPNYSSELNVNALLLGDSALYLCASTGGPNTDTQYFGPGTRLTVL.

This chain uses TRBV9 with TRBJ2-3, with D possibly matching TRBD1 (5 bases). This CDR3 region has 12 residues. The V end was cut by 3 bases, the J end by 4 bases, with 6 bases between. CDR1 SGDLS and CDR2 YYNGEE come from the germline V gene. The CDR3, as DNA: TGTGCCAGCAGCGCACAGGCAGATACGCAGTATTTT. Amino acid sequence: CASSAQADTQYF.

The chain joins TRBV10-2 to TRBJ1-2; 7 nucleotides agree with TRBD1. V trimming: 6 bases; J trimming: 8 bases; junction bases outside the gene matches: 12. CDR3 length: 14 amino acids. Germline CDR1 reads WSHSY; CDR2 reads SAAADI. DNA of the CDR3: TGCGCCAGCAGCCGGGACAGCGGCTCTAGGGGCTACACCTTC. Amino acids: CASSRDSGSRGYTF.

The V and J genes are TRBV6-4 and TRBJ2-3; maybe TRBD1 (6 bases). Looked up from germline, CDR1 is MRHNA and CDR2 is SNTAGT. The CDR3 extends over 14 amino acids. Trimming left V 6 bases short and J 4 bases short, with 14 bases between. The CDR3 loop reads CASSLRGLADTQYF. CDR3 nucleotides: TGTGCCAGCAGCCTCAGGGGTCTAGCAGATACGCAGTATTTT.

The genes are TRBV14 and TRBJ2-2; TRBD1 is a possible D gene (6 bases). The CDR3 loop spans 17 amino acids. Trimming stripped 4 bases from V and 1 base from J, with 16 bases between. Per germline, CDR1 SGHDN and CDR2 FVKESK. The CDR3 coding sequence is TGTGCCAGCAGCCCCCCGAACAGGGCAGGGAACACCGGGGAGCTGTTTTTT. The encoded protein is CASSPPNRAGNTGELFF.

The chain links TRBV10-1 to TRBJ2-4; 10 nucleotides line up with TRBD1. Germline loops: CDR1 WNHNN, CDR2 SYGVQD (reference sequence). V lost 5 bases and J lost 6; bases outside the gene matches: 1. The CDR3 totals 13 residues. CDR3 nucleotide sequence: TGCGCCAGCAGTCGGGACAGGGGAAACATTCAGTACTTC. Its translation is CASSRDRGNIQYF.

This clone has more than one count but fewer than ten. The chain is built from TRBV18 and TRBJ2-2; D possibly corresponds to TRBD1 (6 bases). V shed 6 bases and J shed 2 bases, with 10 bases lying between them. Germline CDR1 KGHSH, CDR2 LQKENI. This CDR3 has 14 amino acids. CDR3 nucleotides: TGTGCCAGCTCGAAACAGGGTAACACCGGGGAGCTGTTTTTT. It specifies CASSKQGNTGELFF. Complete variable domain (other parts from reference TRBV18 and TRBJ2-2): NAGVMQNPRHLVRRRGQEARLRCSPMKGHSHVYWYRQLPEEGLKFMVYLQKENIIDESGMPKERFSAEFPKEGPSILRIQQVVRGDSAAYFCASSKQGNTGELFFGEGSRLTVL.

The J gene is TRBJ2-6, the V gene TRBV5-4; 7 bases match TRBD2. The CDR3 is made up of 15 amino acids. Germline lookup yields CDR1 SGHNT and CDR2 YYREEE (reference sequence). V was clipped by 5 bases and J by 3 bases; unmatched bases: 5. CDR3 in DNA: TGTGCCAGCAGACAGCGGGAAGGTGGGGCCAACGTCCTGACTTTC. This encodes CASRQREGGANVLTF.

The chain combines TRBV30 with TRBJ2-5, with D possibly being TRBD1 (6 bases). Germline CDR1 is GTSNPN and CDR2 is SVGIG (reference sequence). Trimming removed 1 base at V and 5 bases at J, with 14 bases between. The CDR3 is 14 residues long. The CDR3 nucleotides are TGTGCCTGGAGTGGGGCAGGGGTGAGGGAGACCCAGTACTTC. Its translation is CAWSGAGVRETQYF.

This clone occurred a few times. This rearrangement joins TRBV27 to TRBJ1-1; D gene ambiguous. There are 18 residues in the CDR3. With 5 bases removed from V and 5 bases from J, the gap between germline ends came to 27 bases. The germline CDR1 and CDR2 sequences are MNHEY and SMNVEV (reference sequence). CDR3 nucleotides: TGTGCCAGCAGTCATGCTAGTAGCGGGAGAGGTCAGAAGACTGAAGCTTTCTTT. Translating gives CASSHASSGRGQKTEAFF.

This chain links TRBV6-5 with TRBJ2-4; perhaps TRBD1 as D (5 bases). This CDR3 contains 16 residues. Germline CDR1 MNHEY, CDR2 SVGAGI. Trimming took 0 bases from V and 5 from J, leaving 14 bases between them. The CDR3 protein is CASSYSITGHQNIQYF. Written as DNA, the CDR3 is TGTGCCAGCAGTTACTCGATTACAGGACATCAAAACATTCAGTACTTC.

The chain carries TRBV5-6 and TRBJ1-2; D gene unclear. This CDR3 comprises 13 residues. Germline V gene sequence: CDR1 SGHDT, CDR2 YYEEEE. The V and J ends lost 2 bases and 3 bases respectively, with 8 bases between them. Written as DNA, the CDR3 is TGTGCCAGCAGCTTAAGGAGGCACTATGGCTACACCTTC. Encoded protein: CASSLRRHYGYTF.

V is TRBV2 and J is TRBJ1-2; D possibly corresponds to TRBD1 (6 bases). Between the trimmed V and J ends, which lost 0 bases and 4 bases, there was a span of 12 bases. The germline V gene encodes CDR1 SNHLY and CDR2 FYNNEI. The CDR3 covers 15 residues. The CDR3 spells CASSEAVDRSYGYTF. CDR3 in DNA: TGTGCCAGCAGTGAAGCCGTGGACAGATCCTATGGCTACACCTTC. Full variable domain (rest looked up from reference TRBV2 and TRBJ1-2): EPEVTQTPSHQVTQMGQEVILRCVPISNHLYFYWYRQILGQKVEFLVSFYNNEISEKSEIFDDQFSVERPDGSNFTLKIRSTKLEDSAMYFCASSEAVDRSYGYTFGSGTRLTVV.

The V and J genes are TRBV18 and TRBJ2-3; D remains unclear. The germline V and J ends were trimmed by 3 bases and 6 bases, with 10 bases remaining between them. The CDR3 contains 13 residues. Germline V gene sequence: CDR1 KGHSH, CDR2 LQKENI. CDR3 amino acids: CASSPPMRDTQYF. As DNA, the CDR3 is TGTGCCAGCTCACCGCCGATGAGGGATACGCAGTATTTT. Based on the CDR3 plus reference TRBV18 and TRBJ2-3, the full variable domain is NAGVMQNPRHLVRRRGQEARLRCSPMKGHSHVYWYRQLPEEGLKFMVYLQKENIIDESGMPKERFSAEFPKEGPSILRIQQVVRGDSAAYFCASSPPMRDTQYFGPGTRLTVL.

This chain's CDR3 is CASSLEAGIGNTIYF. The CDR3 coding sequence is TGCGCCAGCAGCTTGGAGGCGGGGATCGGAAACACCATATATTTT. V gene TRBV5-1 combines with J gene TRBJ1-3; no reliable D call. V dropped 0 bases and J dropped 4 bases, with 11 bases sitting between them. Germline values: CDR1 SGHRS, CDR2 YFSETQ. The CDR3 covers 15 residues.

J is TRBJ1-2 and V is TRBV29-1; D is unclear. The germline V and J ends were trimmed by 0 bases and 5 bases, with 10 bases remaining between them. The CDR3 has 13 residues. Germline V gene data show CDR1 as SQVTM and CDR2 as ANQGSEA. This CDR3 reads CSVEDKTGYGYTF. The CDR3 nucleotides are TGCAGCGTTGAAGATAAGACGGGTTATGGCTACACCTTC.

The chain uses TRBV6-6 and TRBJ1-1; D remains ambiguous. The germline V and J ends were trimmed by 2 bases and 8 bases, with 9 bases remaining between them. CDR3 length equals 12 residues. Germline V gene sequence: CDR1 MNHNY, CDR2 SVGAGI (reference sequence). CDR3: CASSYPRREAFF. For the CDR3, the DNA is TGTGCCAGCAGTTACCCCCGCCGGGAAGCTTTCTTT.

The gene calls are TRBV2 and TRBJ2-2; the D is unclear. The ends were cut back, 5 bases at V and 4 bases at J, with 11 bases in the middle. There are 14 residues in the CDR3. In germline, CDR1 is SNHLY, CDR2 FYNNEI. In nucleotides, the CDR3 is TGTGCCAGCAGTCAACTCACCACCACCGGGGAGCTGTTTTTT. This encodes CASSQLTTTGELFF.

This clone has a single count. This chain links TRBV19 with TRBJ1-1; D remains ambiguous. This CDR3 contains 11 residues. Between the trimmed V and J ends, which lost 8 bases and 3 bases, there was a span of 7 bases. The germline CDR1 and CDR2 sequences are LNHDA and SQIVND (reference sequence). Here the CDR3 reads CASGRYTEAFF. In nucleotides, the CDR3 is TGTGCCAGTGGTCGGTACACTGAAGCTTTCTTT. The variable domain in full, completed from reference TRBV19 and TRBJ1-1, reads DGGITQSPKYLFRKEGQNVTLSCEQNLNHDAMYWYRQDPGQGLRLIYYSQIVNDFQKGDIAEGYSVSREKKESFPLTVTSAQKNPTAFYLCASGRYTEAFFGQGTRLTVV.

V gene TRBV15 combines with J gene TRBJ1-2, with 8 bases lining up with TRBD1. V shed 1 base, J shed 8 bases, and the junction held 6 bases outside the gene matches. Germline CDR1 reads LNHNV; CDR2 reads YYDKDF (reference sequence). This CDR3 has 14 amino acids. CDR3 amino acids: CATSRADRGWGYTF. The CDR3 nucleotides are TGTGCCACCAGCAGAGCCGACAGGGGATGGGGCTACACCTTC.

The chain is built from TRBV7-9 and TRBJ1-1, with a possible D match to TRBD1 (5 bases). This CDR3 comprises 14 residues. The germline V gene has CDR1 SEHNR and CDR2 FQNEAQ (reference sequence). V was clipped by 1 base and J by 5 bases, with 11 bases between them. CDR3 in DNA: TGTGCCAGCAGCTTAGAACAGGCGGATACTGAAGCTTTCTTT. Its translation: CASSLEQADTEAFF.